This T cell receptor beta chain was documented in a study of T cells after yellow fever vaccination. Overall study results and limits: In post-booster samples, most primary-vaccination clones reappeared (roughly 96% CD4, roughly 88% CD8). Highly abundant clonotypes carried over from the bulk population could end up in FACS-sorted repertoires as contaminants.

5'RACE template switching generated TCR cDNA, adding a universal primer site and UMIs. TCRdb redid the calling of the 5' RACE reads with MiXCR, one entry per CDR3 protein. The table lists roughly 160,000 distinct CDR3 sequences, 6% to 7.5% of them singletons. The sample holds many counts of this clonotype. Its antigen is currently unknown. The sample in question was CD4+ T cells sorted from PBMCs, obtained about 5 days after the first yellow fever vaccination. The receptor comes from a man aged 18-30 years who received the YFV17D yellow fever vaccine.

The CDR3 reads CASNPGGSKNIQYF. As DNA, the CDR3 is TGTGCCAGCAACCCGGGGGGATCCAAAAACATTCAGTACTTC. This rearrangement joins TRBV28 to TRBJ2-4; 7 nucleotides align to TRBD2. The CDR3 totals 14 residues. The germline V gene encodes CDR1 MDHEN and CDR2 SYDVKM. V trimming: 7 bases; J trimming: 2 bases; junction bases outside the gene matches: 5.